The source of this TCR beta chain is a study of blood T cell repertoires in COVID-19 (dated by TCRdb to the early 2020s). Turning to the overall study: Collaborator samples came from the United States, Italy and Spain and covered acute and convalescent phases of COVID-19. The material from the prospective study consisted of cDNA or gDNA derived from T cells, B-cell-depleted T cells, or PBMCs. The dataset comprised deeply sampled blood TCRbeta repertoires from subjects exposed to, actively infected with, or recovered from COVID-19. The repertoires were released in a freely available public database meant as a resource for research on the immune response to SARS-CoV-2. The samples were drawn from the first 160 participants of the ongoing ImmuneRACE study and from under 1,500 subjects provided by 6 global collaborators. A de-identified subject ID, COVID-19 status, age in years and sex were almost always included in the sample metadata. Where HLA class I and class II types were available, the types were taken from metadata supplied by the sample provider, not from assay-based typing. Summary of the overall study and its limitations: The amount of clinical and demographic metadata varied by source and participant and was provided uncurated.

In Seattle, one collaborating source enrolled patients while the infection was active and tracked those patients longitudinally over the course of disease. The collaborating institutions used their own protocols to collect whole blood in K2EDTA tubes. For TCRbeta analysis, collaborator samples were shipped as frozen whole blood, as isolated PBMCs, or as DNA extracted from either sample type. TCRbeta CDR3 regions were amplified from genomic DNA by means of the immunoSEQ Assay, a bias-controlled multiplex PCR. Concerning the study's data processing: The number of nucleated cells in each sample was estimated from the amplification of reference gene primers within the assay. Sequence reads were collapsed and filtered to measure the absolute abundance of every unique TCRbeta CDR3 rearrangement. Productive Simpson clonality was computed per sample as the square root of Simpson's diversity index over productive rearrangements. TCRdb re-hosts the immuneACCESS table, in-frame sequences only. Its copies lack some clones; in the studies checked, an unresolved V gene accounts for under half of them, and the cause for the rest is not known. The V and J calls and the clone size are those of that table, but D and trimming were determined from the DNA. This sample gives under 450,000 clones in total; about 91% of them show up just once. Roughly 12% of the sample comes from the top ten.

The CDR3 contains 16 residues, cysteine and phenylalanine counted. The kept DNA is CDR3 alone, 48 bases in frame from the first base. CDR1 and CDR2 were assigned from the germline V gene (reference sequence) as GTSNPN and SVGIG. Trimming at the junction amounts to 4 bases on V and 9 bases on J, and the germline ends lie 25 bases apart. Comments on this clone: Its antigen is not yet known. No much larger clone exists at a distance of one base, and base qualities are not known.

This receptor was identified in a woman in her fifties or sixties with COVID-19, enrolled during active disease. The material sequenced was peripheral blood. The chain joins TRBV30 to TRBJ2-1, with TRBD2 tentatively as D gene (7 bases match). The encoded CDR3 is CAWTTKGGGPYGEQFF. The DNA reads as follows: TGTGCCTGGACCACGAAAGGGGGGGGGCCTTACGGTGAGCAGTTCTTC.